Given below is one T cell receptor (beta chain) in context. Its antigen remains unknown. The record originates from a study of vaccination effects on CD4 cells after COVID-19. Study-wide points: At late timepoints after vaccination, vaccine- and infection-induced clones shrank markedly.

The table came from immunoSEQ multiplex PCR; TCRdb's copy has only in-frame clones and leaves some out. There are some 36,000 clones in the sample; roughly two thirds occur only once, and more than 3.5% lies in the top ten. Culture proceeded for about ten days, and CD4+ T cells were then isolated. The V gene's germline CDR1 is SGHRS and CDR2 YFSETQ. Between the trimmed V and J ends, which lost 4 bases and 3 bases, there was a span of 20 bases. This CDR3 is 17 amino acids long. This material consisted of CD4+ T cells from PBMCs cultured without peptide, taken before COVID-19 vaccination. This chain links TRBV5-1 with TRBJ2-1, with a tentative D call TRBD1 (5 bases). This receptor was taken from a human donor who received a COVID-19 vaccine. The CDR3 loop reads CASSGVSSRANYNEQFF. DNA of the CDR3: TGCGCCAGCAGCGGGGTCTCATCCAGGGCCAACTACAATGAGCAGTTCTTC.